This T cell receptor beta chain derives from a study of T cell repertoires in cytomegalovirus infection (dated by TCRdb to the late 2010s). Background for the entire study: Because public TCR beta signatures pointed to carriage of CMV infection together with the matching HLA type, the HLA type of each donor mattered for the analysis. The study at large found these results: Carriers of CMV infection plus the relevant HLA type were discriminated by the cumulative frequency of public TCR beta family members in the study cohort and in an independent approximately 400-donor cohort. In the ex vivo response, HLA-C-restricted CMV-specific TCR beta clonotypes were dominant, and in two of eight donors the single most frequent clonotype came from this HLA-C-restricted group.

The CDR3 runs 14 residues from the cysteine to the phenylalanine. Left in the record is the CDR3 DNA by itself, 42 bases read in frame from the first base. V is reduced by 4 bases and J by 6 bases, leaving a spacing of 15 bases between them. The germline V gene yields MNHEY for CDR1 and SVGAGI for CDR2. The run used an Illumina HiSeq 1500. TCRdb reprocessing: public reads trimmed at Q25 with fastp, clones called with MiXCR, in-frame beta chains kept. Under each unique CDR3 protein, matching rows form one entry showing the most common genes and DNA. This sample comprises about 320,000 distinct CDR3 sequences, 8% to 9.5% of them detected only once. Around 4.1% of the sample rests with the top ten. This clonotype was seen only a few times. Its antigen is unknown. Base quality data are lacking; no much larger clone is found one base away.

The chain couples TRBV6-5 to TRBJ1-1, with a tentative D gene TRBD1 over 6 matching bases. The material sequenced was PBMCs. The sequence came from a human donor in good health (CMV status not recorded). Some clones in this sample may be carry-over from other donors' samples. The CDR3 protein sequence reads: CASSFGGGRAEAFF. At the DNA level, the sequence is TGTGCCAGCAGTTTCGGAGGGGGGAGGGCTGAAGCTTTCTTT.